What follows are 4 T cell receptor beta chains derived from one specimen sequenced in a study of blood T cell repertoires in COVID-19 (dated by TCRdb to 2018 to 2020). Library prep was done by the immunoSEQ multiplex PCR assay. The table was pulled from immuneACCESS by TCRdb, which kept in-frame rearrangements only. Such tables lose some clones; where checked, under half of the loss comes from unresolved V genes, and the rest has no known cause. The sample table lists 200,000 to 250,000 clones, about 90% of them with a count of one. The ten biggest clones cover about 15% of the sample. Sequenced: PBMCs or T cells enriched from blood (not recorded which). Receptor source: a woman in her forties or fifties with acute COVID-19.

The chain links TRBV7-9 to TRBJ2-7; D not certain. Germline CDR1 SEHNR, CDR2 FQNEAQ (reference sequence). The length of the CDR3 is 14 residues. The V gene lost 5 bases and the J gene lost 2 bases, with 13 bases spanning the gap. The CDR3 DNA follows: TGTGCCAGCAGCCTGACATCCATCCCCTACGAGCAGTACTTC. It codes for CASSLTSIPYEQYF.

The rearrangement joins TRBV6-2 or TRBV6-3 to TRBJ2-2; D is perhaps TRBD1 (5 bases). Germline loops: CDR1 MNHEY, CDR2 SVGEGT. Trimming removed 8 bases at V and 6 bases at J, with 19 bases between. This CDR3 region has 15 residues. The CDR3 DNA sequence: TGTGCCAGCGGCCCGCGCGGCAGGGCCCCCGGGGAGCTGTTTTTT. It is translated as CASGPRGRAPGELFF.

The rearrangement uses TRBV19 and TRBJ2-1; TRBD1 might be the D (5 bases). This CDR3 has 13 residues. Trimming took 3 bases from V and 7 from J, leaving 10 bases between them. The germline V gene encodes CDR1 LNHDA and CDR2 SQIVND (reference sequence). CDR3 in amino acids: CASSIQDMNEQFF. The CDR3 DNA reads as TGTGCCAGTAGTATCCAGGACATGAATGAGCAGTTCTTC.

As DNA, the CDR3 is TGTGCCAGCAGCCAAGACAGGGTGGGCTACAATGAGCAGTTCTTC. Amino acid sequence: CASSQDRVGYNEQFF. The chain links TRBV4-2 to TRBJ2-1, with a possible D match to TRBD1 (5 bases). This CDR3 has 15 residues. The V end lost 0 bases, the J end lost 3 bases, and 9 bases lay between the germline ends. Germline lookup yields CDR1 LGHNA and CDR2 YNFKEQ.